Below are 11 T cell receptor beta chains sequenced from a single sample in a study of shared clonotypes between healthy human individuals. Libraries were prepared by immunoSEQ multiplex PCR; TCRdb keeps only in-frame clonotypes and omits some of them. The sample consists of under 600,000 clones, roughly 79% of them appearing once. Sequenced material: PBMCs. The receptors were gathered from a woman aged 40 to 50 in good health. Some clones in this sample may be carry-over from other donors' samples.

This clone came up once. The rearrangement joins TRBV7-9 to TRBJ1-5; tentative D call: TRBD1 (5 bases). The V and J ends lost 3 bases and 9 bases respectively, with 9 bases between them. This CDR3 comprises 12 residues. Germline V gene data show CDR1 as SEHNR and CDR2 as FQNEAQ (reference sequence). CDR3 in DNA: TGTGCCAGCAGCTTCTCAGGGTTGCCCCAGCATTTT. Its protein product is CASSFSGLPQHF. The variable domain in full, completed from reference TRBV7-9 and TRBJ1-5, reads DTGVSQNPRHKITKRGQNVTFRCDPISEHNRLYWYRQTLGQGPEFLTYFQNEAQLEKSRLLSDRFSAERPKGSFSTLEIQRTEQGDSAMYLCASSFSGLPQHFGDGTRLSIL.

The rearrangement joins TRBV7-9 to TRBJ2-2, with 11 bases fitting TRBD2. The germline gives CDR1 SEHNR, CDR2 FQNEAQ (reference sequence). The CDR3 has 17 residues. The junction had 9 bases not matched to a gene; V was cut back by 3 bases and J by 6 bases. As DNA, the CDR3 is TGTGCCAGCAGCTTTTACACTAGCGGGAGTTACGCCGGGGAGCTGTTTTTT. The encoded protein is CASSFYTSGSYAGELFF.

V usage is TRBV10-1 and J usage is TRBJ2-1, with TRBD2 matching over 7 bases. V dropped 4 bases and J dropped 1; count of bases not matched to a gene: 7. CDR1 WNHNN and CDR2 SYGVQD come from the germline V gene (reference sequence). The CDR3 extends over 16 amino acids. This CDR3 reads CASSGGLADSYNEQFF. CDR3 nucleotide sequence: TGCGCCAGCAGTGGTGGCCTAGCGGATTCCTACAATGAGCAGTTCTTC.

The rearrangement uses TRBV7-8 and TRBJ2-2; D possibly corresponds to TRBD1 (6 bases). Germline assignment: CDR1 SGHVS and CDR2 FQNEAQ. The CDR3 runs to 16 residues. Trimming took off 2 bases at V and 0 bases at J, with 10 bases between the two ends. The CDR3 loop is CASSLTTGSNTGELFF. The CDR3 DNA follows: TGTGCCAGCAGCTTAACAACAGGGTCGAACACCGGGGAGCTGTTTTTT.

This clone occurred a few times. The chain employs TRBV7-8 and TRBJ1-6; D perhaps matches TRBD1 (5 bases). The CDR3 has 15 amino acids. Per germline, CDR1 SGHVS and CDR2 FQNEAQ. V was cut by 2 bases and J by 8 bases, with 13 bases left in between. The CDR3 region is CASSLQARGDSPLHF. As DNA, the CDR3 is TGTGCCAGCAGCTTACAGGCACGGGGGGATTCACCCCTCCACTTT. The full variable domain, rest sourced from reference TRBV7-8 and TRBJ1-6, is GAGVSQSPRYKVAKRGQDVALRCDPISGHVSLFWYQQALGQGPEFLTYFQNEAQLDKSGLPSDRFFAERPEGSVSTLKIQRTQQEDSAVYLCASSLQARGDSPLHFGNGTRLTVT.

This clone was detected ten times or more. The J gene is TRBJ2-3, the V gene TRBV15; 8 nucleotides align to TRBD1. The CDR3 contains 15 residues. Germline CDR1 is LNHNV and CDR2 is YYDKDF (reference sequence). The ends lost 3 bases at V and 4 bases at J; junction bases unmatched: 6. Written as DNA, the CDR3 is TGTGCCACCAGCAGGAGGACAGGGACCCCAGATACGCAGTATTTT. Its protein product is CATSRRTGTPDTQYF.

This clone appeared a few times. V is TRBV7-9 and J is TRBJ2-3; 11 positions agree with TRBD2. V shed 6 bases and J 5 bases; nucleotides not matched to a gene: 4. The germline CDR1 and CDR2 sequences are SEHNR and FQNEAQ (reference sequence). The CDR3 extends over 14 amino acids. The CDR3: CASRSLAGVDTQYF. CDR3 nucleotides: TGTGCCAGCAGATCACTAGCGGGAGTAGATACGCAGTATTTT.

This clone was detected only a few times. The chain combines TRBV7-8 with TRBJ1-1, with 7 bases matching TRBD1. CDR1 SGHVS and CDR2 FQNEAQ come from the germline V gene. The V gene end was trimmed by 5 bases and the J gene end by 0 bases; junction bases not matched to a gene: 6. This CDR3 contains 15 residues. In nucleotides, the CDR3 is TGTGCCAGCAGCCTCTGGACAGGTTTGAACACTGAAGCTTTCTTT. It yields the protein CASSLWTGLNTEAFF.

The chain carries TRBV5-1 and TRBJ1-1; TRBD1 is a possible D gene (6 bases). The CDR3 length is 16 residues. Germline loops: CDR1 SGHRS, CDR2 YFSETQ. V was shortened by 4 bases and J by 0 bases, with 16 bases between the two germline ends. CDR3 coding DNA: TGCGCCAGCAGCCTAGCCCTACAGGGTCTGAACACTGAAGCTTTCTTT. Amino acid sequence: CASSLALQGLNTEAFF.

The sample holds one count of this clone. The same CDR3 can be traced to other DNA sequences in this sample. This chain links TRBV9 with TRBJ2-1, with 8 bases matching TRBD2. With 0 bases clipped from V and 7 bases from J, the junction kept 0 bases outside the gene matches. CDR3 size: 13 residues. The V gene's germline CDR1 is SGDLS and CDR2 YYNGEE. The CDR3 protein is CASSVAGGNEQFF. The CDR3, as DNA: TGTGCCAGCAGCGTAGCGGGAGGGAATGAGCAGTTCTTC.

The chain joins TRBV6-5 to TRBJ2-7; D gene uncertain. Trimming stripped 6 bases from V and 3 bases from J, with 9 bases between. This CDR3 region has 12 residues. Germline CDR1 MNHEY, CDR2 SVGAGI. CDR3 loop: CASSPRLYEQYF. CDR3 coding DNA: TGTGCCAGCAGCCCCCGCCTCTACGAGCAGTACTTC.